The clone carrying this TCR beta chain was seen ten or more times. The CDR3 is made up of 16 amino acids. Germline trimming cut 1 base from V and 2 bases from J; bases unmatched to any gene: 7. CDR1 SEHNR and CDR2 FQNEAQ come from the germline V gene (reference sequence). The data derive from a study of regulatory T cells in long-lasting Graves disease. Turning to the study itself: Persistent Graves' disease meant over 5 years of antithyroid drugs with positive TSH receptor antibodies.

Specified time point: persistent/refractory GD, antithyroid drugs over 5 years with positive TRAb. Following extraction of RNA from PBMCs, that RNA was used to make the TCR library. Patients came from an endocrinology department in Xi'an, China. Around 10 milliliters of peripheral blood were drawn into EDTA tubes. Through Arm-PCR of CDR3 regions and iRepertoire HTBI primers, TCR beta libraries were built. Source study methods: Across the samples, identification revealed fewer than 75 TRBV and some 14 TRBJ segments. TCRdb re-derived calls from the multiplex PCR reads in MiXCR, one entry per CDR3 protein. These V and J calls originate from TCRdb's pipeline instead of the authors' own analysis. The repertoire consists of about 470,000 distinct CDR3 sequences, with more than 20% occurring once and the leading ten covering approximately 8%.

The V gene is TRBV7-9, the J gene TRBJ2-5, with 7 bases lining up with TRBD2. The sequence was collected from a female donor with Graves disease. This specimen was peripheral blood mononuclear cells (PBMCs), taken when the disease was refractory, from a patient treated with antithyroid drugs. The CDR3 sequence is CASSLVGLEGQETQYF. In DNA form, the CDR3 reads TGTGCCAGCAGCTTAGTAGGACTAGAGGGTCAAGAGACCCAGTACTTC.